This passage covers 29 T cell receptor beta chains from one sample sequenced in a study of identical twins. Via MiXCR, TCRdb re-called the 5' RACE reads, giving one row per CDR3 protein. The table lists approximately 500,000 distinct CDR3 sequences, 13% to 15% of them singletons, with 0.44% in the top ten. These data also formed part of another study, on yellow fever vaccine responses in identical twins.

The sample was CD4+ T cells sorted from blood. Receptors were obtained from a woman under 30 in good health.

This clonotype turned up a few times. V is TRBV29-1 and J is TRBJ2-3; D unresolved. CDR3 length: 11 residues. The germline V gene has CDR1 SQVTM and CDR2 ANQGSEA. The V gene lost 7 bases and the J gene lost 6 bases, with 11 bases spanning the gap. The CDR3 bases are TGCAGCGCCCGGATTCAGGATACGCAGTATTTT. This codes for CSARIQDTQYF.

This clonotype occurred a few times. The chain combines TRBV11-2 with TRBJ1-1; D gene unclear. This CDR3 is 12 amino acids long. Germline CDR1 is SGHAT and CDR2 is FQNNGV. V lost 0 bases to trimming and J lost 10 bases, with 9 bases between them. CDR3 sequence (DNA): TGTGCCAGCAGCTTAGATGTAGGGCGAGCTTTCTTT. Translation gives CASSLDVGRAFF.

The chain couples TRBV11-2 to TRBJ2-7, with 7 bases identical to TRBD2. The CDR3 is 15 residues long. Germline trimming cut 2 bases from V and 5 bases from J; bases unmatched to any gene: 9. In germline, CDR1 is SGHAT, CDR2 FQNNGV. The CDR3 spells CASSLSPLTSNEQYF. For the CDR3, the DNA is TGTGCCAGCAGCTTATCCCCCCTGACTAGCAACGAGCAGTACTTC.

The CDR3 DNA follows: TGTGCCATCAGTGTAGGTCGGCGGGGGAGCCAAGAGACCCAGTACTTC. The encoded protein is CAISVGRRGSQETQYF. This chain joins TRBV10-3 and TRBJ2-5, with 7 bases fitting TRBD2. J was trimmed by 1 base and V by 4 bases; bases with no gene match: 9. The CDR3 runs to 16 residues. Germline loops: CDR1 ENHRY, CDR2 SYGVKD.

This clonotype has only a few counts. The chain carries TRBV3-1 and TRBJ2-2, with no clear D. This CDR3 comprises 14 residues. V was cut by 4 bases and J by 7 bases, with 13 bases left in between. Germline CDR1 is LGHDT and CDR2 is YNNKEL (reference sequence). CDR3: CASSPLGSVGELFF. The CDR3 DNA reads TGTGCCAGCAGCCCACTCGGCAGTGTCGGGGAGCTGTTTTTT.

V and J are TRBV29-1 and TRBJ2-7; TRBD1 matches 11 bases. The CDR3 runs 14 residues. The trim removed 4 bases at V and 2 bases at J, leaving 4 bases unmatched. Per germline, CDR1 SQVTM and CDR2 ANQGSEA. The CDR3 coding sequence is TGCAGCGTTGCCTTGGGACAGGGGGCCTACGAGCAGTACTTC. Translation gives CSVALGQGAYEQYF.

This clonotype showed up just a few times. The chain links TRBV7-3 to TRBJ2-1; no reliable D call. Germline values: CDR1 SGHTA, CDR2 FQGTGA. Trimming took 6 bases from V and 5 from J, leaving 11 bases between them. The CDR3 consists of 13 residues. The DNA for the CDR3 is TGTGCCAGCAGTCTTGGGAAGAACAATGAGCAGTTCTTC. Its translation is CASSLGKNNEQFF.

A word on this clonotype: One base away lies a much larger clone, so this may be a sequencing read error. The rearrangement uses TRBV3-1 and TRBJ2-7; D unclear. The CDR3 has 12 residues. Germline assignment: CDR1 LGHDT and CDR2 YNNKEL (reference sequence). V lost 1 base and J lost 3, with 4 bases in between. The CDR3 loop reads CASSQAGYEQYF. The CDR3, as DNA: TGTGCCAGCAGCCAAGCGGGCTACGAGCAGTACTTC.

This chain connects TRBV3-1 to TRBJ2-1; TRBD2 agrees at 9 bases. The CDR3 spans 15 residues. CDR1 is LGHDT and CDR2 is YNNKEL in the germline V gene (reference sequence). Trimming removed 3 bases from V and 5 bases from J; junction bases left unmatched: 5. CDR3 nucleotide sequence: TGTGCCAGCAGCCAGGGACTAGCACCCAACAATGAGCAGTTCTTC. Translated: CASSQGLAPNNEQFF.

This chain joins TRBV3-1 and TRBJ2-1; TRBD2 agrees at 16 bases. J gave up 7 bases and V 0 bases, and 12 bases lay outside the gene matches. This CDR3 has 20 amino acids. Germline CDR1 and CDR2: LGHDT and YNNKEL (reference sequence). The CDR3 DNA is TGTGCCAGCAGCCAAGATTACGGGACTAGCGGGAGGGCTCAGGGGAATGAGCAGTTCTTC. Protein: CASSQDYGTSGRAQGNEQFF.

The V gene is TRBV24-1, the J gene TRBJ2-5; no clear D. Germline values: CDR1 KGHDR, CDR2 SFDVKD. The CDR3 has 15 residues. V was clipped by 4 bases and J by 0 bases, with 11 bases between them. In nucleotides, the CDR3 is TGTGCCACCAGTGACGTCGTTGAGTACCAAGAGACCCAGTACTTC. Protein: CATSDVVEYQETQYF.

The gene calls are TRBV24-1 and TRBJ2-5; D is uncertain. V lost 5 bases, J lost 1 base, and 10 bases lay in between. Looked up from germline, CDR1 is KGHDR and CDR2 is SFDVKD. The CDR3 sequence is 14 residues long. The CDR3 reads CATSVGRPQETQYF. The CDR3 DNA reads TGTGCCACCAGTGTCGGACGGCCCCAAGAGACCCAGTACTTC.

This clonotype has only a few counts. V usage is TRBV20-1 and J usage is TRBJ1-5, with unresolved D. CDR1 and CDR2 (germline): DFQATT, SNEGSKA (reference sequence). The ends were cut back, 3 bases at V and 8 bases at J, with 11 bases in the middle. The CDR3 runs 12 residues. The DNA of the CDR3 is TGCAGTGCTAGCGGCGAGGGAGAGCCCCAGCATTTT. Translated: CSASGEGEPQHF.

This clonotype has a single count. V and J are TRBV15 and TRBJ2-7; D unclear. Trimming left V 1 base short and J 3 bases short, with 7 bases between. Germline loops: CDR1 LNHNV, CDR2 YYDKDF (reference sequence). The CDR3 runs to 13 residues. This chain's CDR3 is CATSRATHYEQYF. Here the CDR3 DNA reads TGTGCCACCAGCAGAGCAACCCACTACGAGCAGTACTTC.

This clonotype showed up just a few times. This chain connects TRBV6-4 to TRBJ2-2; D unclear. The CDR3 is made up of 13 amino acids. Germline CDR1 is MRHNA and CDR2 is SNTAGT. V lost 4 bases and J lost 4, with 7 bases in between. The CDR3 sequence is CASSVSGTGELFF. The CDR3 coding sequence is TGTGCCAGCAGTGTATCTGGCACCGGGGAGCTGTTTTTT.

The chain has TRBV12-3 or TRBV12-4 and TRBJ2-2, with 13 bases matching TRBD2. The CDR3 runs 19 residues. V lost 6 bases and J lost 3; bases outside the gene matches: 13. The CDR3 bases are TGTGCCAGCAGGGGCGGACTAGCGGGAGTGGCTGGGGACACCGGGGAGCTGTTTTTT. Translation: CASRGGLAGVAGDTGELFF.

This clonotype was found a few times. This rearrangement joins TRBV6-5 to TRBJ2-5; 14 nucleotides agree with TRBD2. CDR1 and CDR2 (germline): MNHEY, SVGAGI. Trimming removed 0 bases from V and 6 bases from J; junction bases left unmatched: 3. CDR3 length: 16 residues. The CDR3 here is CASSYSTSGGAKTQYF. CDR3 bases: TGTGCCAGCAGTTACTCGACTAGCGGGGGGGCTAAGACCCAGTACTTC.

This clonotype appeared a few times. This chain uses TRBV3-1 with TRBJ2-3, with D perhaps given as TRBD1 or TRBD2 (5 bases each). The germline V and J ends were trimmed by 5 bases and 2 bases, with 8 bases remaining between them. Germline CDR1 and CDR2: LGHDT and YNNKEL (reference sequence). This CDR3 spans 13 amino acids. This CDR3 reads CASSSGTTDTQYF. In DNA form, the CDR3 reads TGTGCCAGCAGCTCCGGGACCACAGATACGCAGTATTTT.

This clonotype appeared a few times. The V call is TRBV21-1, the J call TRBJ1-1. TRBV21-1 is described as a pseudogene. The CDR3 runs 14 residues. CDR3 loop: CASSKESRGREAFF. CDR3 DNA sequence: TGTGCCAGCAGCAAAGAGTCCCGGGGGCGTGAAGCTTTCTTT.

The chain has TRBV27 and TRBJ2-7; tentatively, D is TRBD1 (6 bases). The CDR3 contains 13 residues. The V end lost 9 bases, the J end lost 3 bases, and 15 bases lay between the germline ends. Germline lookup yields CDR1 MNHEY and CDR2 SMNVEV (reference sequence). For the CDR3, the DNA is TGTGCCAGTACAGGGAAGGGTCTCTACGAGCAGTACTTC. Its translation is CASTGKGLYEQYF.

This clonotype occurred a few times. This sequence joins TRBV20-1 and TRBJ1-3; D remains ambiguous. The CDR3 loop spans 14 amino acids. Germline CDR1 DFQATT, CDR2 SNEGSKA (reference sequence). V lost 0 bases and J 1 base, leaving 7 bases between the germline ends. CDR3 region: CSARDLLSGNTIYF. CDR3 in DNA: TGCAGTGCTAGAGATCTACTGTCTGGAAACACCATATATTTT.

The chain couples TRBV11-3 to TRBJ2-7; no firm D call. The CDR3 contains 13 residues. Germline V gene data show CDR1 as SGHNT and CDR2 as YENEEA. Between the trimmed V and J ends, which lost 5 bases and 1 base, there was a span of 9 bases. In DNA form, the CDR3 reads TGTGCCAGCAGCCCCTTCCAATCCTACGAGCAGTACTTC. Its translation is CASSPFQSYEQYF.

DNA for the CDR3: TGCACATCGCAGGGCACCTACGGAGGTAATGAGCAGTTCTTC. Translation: CTSQGTYGGNEQFF. The chain carries TRBV20-1 and TRBJ2-1; D could derive from TRBD1 or TRBD2 (5 bases each). Germline values: CDR1 DFQATT, CDR2 SNEGSKA (reference sequence). This CDR3 contains 14 residues.

This clonotype has a handful of counts. The rearrangement joins TRBV25-1 to TRBJ2-4; D is ambiguous. V lost 2 bases and J 10 bases, leaving 12 bases between the germline ends. The CDR3 is 13 residues long. Germline loops: CDR1 MGHDK, CDR2 SYGVNS. The CDR3 here is CASSELMETIQYF. Here the CDR3 DNA reads TGTGCCAGCAGTGAACTTATGGAGACTATTCAGTACTTC.

The rearrangement uses TRBV24-1 and TRBJ2-7, with 10 bases aligning to TRBD2. V lost 4 bases to trimming and J lost 3 bases; unmatched junction nucleotides: 8. The CDR3 has 16 amino acids. Germline CDR1 is KGHDR and CDR2 is SFDVKD. CDR3 in DNA: TGTGCCACCAGTGACCTCGCGGCTAGCGGGAGCTACGAGCAGTACTTC. This gives the protein CATSDLAASGSYEQYF.

The sample holds a few counts of this clonotype. The V call is TRBV12-3 or TRBV12-4, the J call TRBJ2-1; D perhaps matches TRBD1 (5 bases). Trimming pared 6 bases from V and 9 bases from J, leaving 18 bases between. CDR3 length equals 14 residues. CDR3 in amino acids: CASSRQSGKGEQFF. In nucleotides, the CDR3 is TGTGCCAGCAGCAGACAGTCAGGGAAGGGTGAGCAGTTCTTC.

This clonotype was counted only a few times. The genes are TRBV25-1 and TRBJ1-5; D is possibly TRBD1 (5 bases). The CDR3 length is 13 residues. CDR1 MGHDK and CDR2 SYGVNS come from the germline V gene. With 3 bases removed from V and 4 bases from J, the gap between germline ends came to 7 bases. The CDR3 loop is CASSETANQPQHF. The CDR3 nucleotides read TGTGCCAGCAGTGAGACAGCTAATCAGCCCCAGCATTTT.

This clonotype was counted only a few times. V usage is TRBV12-3 or TRBV12-4 and J usage is TRBJ1-2, with D possibly matching TRBD1 (6 bases). The V end lost 1 base, the J end lost 4 bases, and 10 bases lay between the germline ends. CDR3 length: 14 residues. The CDR3 region has the DNA TGTGCCAGCAGTTTAGGGCAGGGGATCTATGGCTACACCTTC. Its translation: CASSLGQGIYGYTF.

Turning to this clonotype: A read error may account for a junction end that differs from germline. The chain has TRBV4-1 and TRBJ1-1; unclear D gene. The germline V gene has CDR1 MGHRA and CDR2 YSYEKL. The CDR3 extends over 15 amino acids. The CDR3 DNA reads as TGCGCCAGCAGCCAAGCCGAACGGGAGCACCTTGAAGTTTTCTTT. As protein: CASSQAEREHLEVFF.